Listed below are T cell receptor beta chains from one sample, sequenced in a study of persistence of HIV-infected CD4 T cells. Repertoires were generated with immunoSEQ multiplex PCR, while TCRdb's copy carries only in-frame clones and drops some. The top ten clones hold under 0.55% of a sample with tens of thousands of clones, roughly 90% of them seen once. Antigens for these TCRs are unknown. This material consisted of CD4+ T cells sorted from PBMCs after approximately 20-hour stimulation, taken from a patient who received antiretroviral therapy. The receptors were gathered from an adult woman with HIV who was CMV-seropositive. The CDR3 runs from the conserved cysteine through the conserved F or W. D genes are given only for firm matches. Only some rows state a clone size, as once, few, many or a class for expanded clones.

>NA|TRBD2|TRBJ2-2|TRBV5-4
CASSLDTSGITGELFF
TGTGCCAGCAGCTTGGACACTAGCGGCATAACCGGGGAGCTGTTTTTT
>NA|NA|TRBJ1-1|TRBV10-2
CASSRGGRNTEAFF
TGCGCCAGCAGTCGGGGGGGCCGGAACACTGAAGCTTTCTTT
>NA|TRBD1|TRBJ1-5|TRBV4-1
CASSQDLGTGQGQPQHF
TGCGCCAGCAGCCAAGATCTTGGGACAGGGCAGGGTCAGCCCCAGCATTTT
>NA|NA|TRBJ1-6|TRBV11-3
CASSLNSGSPLHF
TGTGCCAGCAGCTTAAATAGCGGATCACCCCTCCACTTT
>NA|NA|TRBJ1-3|TRBV9
CASSVAGNSGNTIYF
TGTGCCAGCAGCGTAGCCGGGAACTCTGGAAACACCATATATTTT
>NA|NA|TRBJ1-1|TRBV19
CASSIGNRDTEAFF
TGTGCCAGTAGTATAGGTAACAGGGACACTGAAGCTTTCTTT
>NA|NA|TRBJ1-1|TRBV5-1
CASSLGRDTEAFF
TGCGCCAGCAGCTTGGGACGGGACACTGAAGCTTTCTTT
>NA|TRBD2|TRBJ2-2|TRBV5-1
CASSLFLAGGTGELFF
TGCGCCAGCAGCTTATTCCTAGCGGGGGGGACCGGGGAGCTGTTTTTT
>NA|NA|TRBJ2-5|TRBV5-1
CASSWAEARETQYF
TGCGCCAGCAGCTGGGCGGAGGCTAGGGAGACCCAGTACTTC
>NA|TRBD2|TRBJ2-3|TRBV5-1
CASSSGLAGGRSVTDTQYF
TGCGCCAGCAGCTCCGGACTAGCGGGGGGCCGGTCGGTCACAGATACGCAGTATTTT
>once|NA|TRBJ1-6|TRBV3-1/TRBV3-2
CASSQVRGNSPLHF
TGTGCCAGCAGCCAGGTCCGGGGTAATTCACCCCTCCACTTT
>NA|TRBD1|TRBJ1-1|TRBV7-3
CASSSSTGGLTEAFF
TGTGCCAGCAGCTCGTCTACAGGGGGCTTAACTGAAGCTTTCTTT
>few|NA|TRBJ2-2|TRBV5-1
CASSRAGRTNTGELFF
TGCGCCAGCAGCCGGGCAGGGAGAACGAACACCGGGGAGCTGTTTTTT
>NA|TRBD1|TRBJ1-5|TRBV18
CASSPETGGNQPQHF
TGTGCCAGCTCACCAGAGACAGGGGGTAATCAGCCCCAGCATTTT
>NA|NA|TRBJ1-4|TRBV21-1
CASSSRGGKLFF
TGTGCCAGCAGCTCCCGAGGAGGGAAACTGTTTTTT
>NA|NA|TRBJ1-1|TRBV12-3/TRBV12-4
CASSLGGRTEAFF
TGTGCCAGCAGTTTAGGGGGGCGAACTGAAGCTTTCTTT
>NA|NA|TRBJ1-1|TRBV6-5
CASSRGRNTEAFF
TGTGCCAGCAGCCGCGGACGGAACACTGAAGCTTTCTTT
>NA|TRBD1|TRBJ1-1|TRBV19
CASRGQGDTEAFF
TGTGCCAGTAGGGGACAGGGGGACACTGAAGCTTTCTTT
>NA|NA|TRBJ2-7|TRBV7-3
CASSLIPEVRAYEQYF
TGTGCCAGCAGCTTGATTCCCGAGGTGAGGGCCTACGAGCAGTACTTC
>NA|TRBD2|TRBJ2-1|TRBV6-5
CAIFSGGALLNEQFF
TGTGCCATTTTCTCCGGGGGGGCCCTCCTCAATGAGCAGTTCTTC
>few|TRBD1|TRBJ1-1|TRBV19
CASSITGVNTEAFF
TGTGCCAGTAGCATAACAGGGGTGAACACTGAAGCTTTCTTT
>NA|NA|TRBJ1-5|TRBV6-1
CASSEKRTGYNQPQHF
TGTGCCAGCAGTGAAAAACGTACGGGCTACAATCAGCCCCAGCATTTT
>NA|NA|TRBJ1-1|TRBV18
CASSKLNTEAFF
TGTGCCAGCTCAAAGCTAAACACTGAAGCTTTCTTT
>NA|TRBD1|TRBJ1-6|TRBV19
CASNTRDSHSPLHF
TGTGCCAGTAACACTCGGGACAGCCATTCACCCCTCCACTTT
>NA|NA|TRBJ2-1|TRBV7-2
CASSQGLSYNEQFF
TGTGCCAGCAGCCAAGGACTTTCCTACAATGAGCAGTTCTTC
>NA|TRBD1|TRBJ2-5|TRBV5-5
CASSFFDREETQYF
TGTGCCAGCAGCTTCTTCGACAGGGAAGAGACCCAGTACTTC
>NA|NA|TRBJ1-2|TRBV30
CAWTREWDYGYTF
TGTGCCTGGACAAGGGAGTGGGACTATGGCTACACCTTC
>once|NA|TRBJ1-2|TRBV29-1
CSVEVSRGGFGGYTF
TGCAGCGTTGAAGTGTCCCGGGGAGGATTTGGTGGCTACACCTTC
>NA|NA|TRBJ1-1|TRBV7-3
CASSLTGGVGAFF
TGTGCCAGCAGCTTAACGGGAGGCGTGGGGGCTTTCTTT
>NA|NA|TRBJ1-1|TRBV19
CASSIPGNTEAFF
TGTGCCAGTAGTATCCCGGGTAACACTGAAGCTTTCTTT
>NA|TRBD1|TRBJ2-3|TRBV19
CASRGTAISTDTQYF
TGTGCCAGTAGGGGGACAGCGATTAGCACAGATACGCAGTATTTT
>NA|NA|TRBJ1-3|TRBV12-3/TRBV12-4
CASSFGQGTIYF
TGTGCCAGCAGTTTCGGTCAGGGCACCATATATTTT
>NA|NA|TRBJ1-2|TRBV23-1
CASSQYGRHSNYGYTF
TGCGCCAGCAGTCAATACGGGAGGCATTCTAACTATGGCTACACCTTC
>once|TRBD1|TRBJ1-6|TRBV27
CASRLNRGLYNSPLHF
TGTGCCAGCAGACTAAACAGGGGACTTTATAATTCACCCCTCCACTTT
>NA|NA|TRBJ1-3|TRBV9
CASSVWAGREGVGNTIYF
TGTGCCAGCAGCGTATGGGCGGGGCGCGAAGGGGTTGGAAACACCATATATTTT
>NA|NA|TRBJ2-2|TRBV14
CASSQANRVTGELFF
TGTGCCAGCAGCCAAGCGAACAGGGTAACCGGGGAGCTGTTTTTT
>NA|NA|TRBJ1-1|TRBV9
CASSVVGSVNTEAFF
TGTGCCAGCAGCGTAGTAGGCAGCGTAAACACTGAAGCTTTCTTT
>NA|NA|TRBJ1-1|TRBV6-5
CASSYLTDTEAFF
TGTGCCAGCAGTTACCTAACCGACACTGAAGCTTTCTTT
>NA|NA|TRBJ1-3|TRBV5-1
CASSWGDKSSGNTIYF
TGCGCCAGCAGCTGGGGTGATAAAAGCTCTGGAAACACCATATATTTT
>NA|NA|TRBJ2-7|TRBV10-2
CASSGVEEQYF
TGCGCCAGCTCGGGGGTGGAGGAGCAGTACTTC
>NA|NA|TRBJ1-2|TRBV3-1/TRBV3-2
CASSQDGGQWWGYTF
TGTGCCAGCAGCCAAGATGGAGGACAGTGGTGGGGCTACACCTTC
>NA|TRBD1|TRBJ1-1|TRBV18
CASSPETGALNTEAFF
TGTGCCAGCTCACCAGAGACAGGGGCCCTGAACACTGAAGCTTTCTTT
>NA|NA|TRBJ1-2|TRBV5-4
CASSSQGGMVYGYTF
TGTGCCAGCAGTTCTCAGGGAGGGATGGTCTATGGCTACACCTTC
>NA|TRBD2|TRBJ2-3|TRBV7-3
CASSSPTSGYTDTQYF
TGTGCCAGCAGCTCCCCGACTAGCGGGTACACAGATACGCAGTATTTT
>NA|NA|TRBJ2-3|TRBV3-1/TRBV3-2
CASSPPLESTQYF
TGTGCCAGCAGCCCACCGCTGGAGAGTACGCAGTATTTT
>few|TRBD1|TRBJ2-1|TRBV4-1
CASSQVWTGSSEQFF
TGCGCCAGCAGCCAAGTTTGGACAGGGTCTTCCGAGCAGTTCTTC
>NA|NA|TRBJ2-1|TRBV20-1
CSAGHGNEQFF
TGCAGTGCGGGACACGGCAATGAGCAGTTCTTC
>NA|NA|TRBJ1-4|TRBV30
CAWSLLGEKLFF
TGTGCCTGGAGTCTTTTGGGTGAAAAACTGTTTTTT
>once|NA|TRBJ1-5|TRBV2
CASSERSGGQPQHF
TGTGCCAGCAGTGAGAGATCGGGTGGTCAGCCCCAGCATTTT